Listed below are T cell receptor beta chains from one sample, sequenced in a study of blood T cell repertoires in COVID-19. Libraries were prepared by immunoSEQ multiplex PCR; TCRdb keeps only in-frame clonotypes and omits some of them. The table shows 210,000 or so clones, with more than 75% occurring only once. The sequenced sample consisted of peripheral blood. The receptors were sampled from a woman aged 40-49 years with acute or convalescent COVID-19. Each CDR3 is given with its conserved first and last residue. D genes are given only for firm matches. Only part of the rows carry a size: once, few, many, or a class if the clone is expanded.

D gene | CDR3 length | clone size | J gene | V gene | CDR3 DNA | CDR3 protein
TRBD2 | 18 | - | TRBJ2-3 | TRBV19 | TGTGCCAGTATGAGGCGACTAGCGGGAGGAGTTGGCACAGATACGCAGTATTTT | CASMRRLAGGVGTDTQYF
- | 13 | few | TRBJ2-7 | TRBV20-1 | TGCAGTGCTAGTCGGACAGACTCCTACGAGCAGTACTTC | CSASRTDSYEQYF
- | 14 | - | TRBJ2-5 | TRBV6-6 | TGTGCCAGCAGTTCGACAGGGGAGGGGGAGACCCAGTACTTC | CASSSTGEGETQYF
- | 19 | - | TRBJ2-2 | TRBV4-1 | TGCGCCAGCAGCGCTCTTGGGGGGGGCCGGGATGAGGACACCGGGGAGCTGTTTTTT | CASSALGGGRDEDTGELFF
TRBD2 | 14 | - | TRBJ2-1 | TRBV29-1 | TGCAGCGTTGAAGATGGACTAGCGAAAGGTGAGCAGTTCTTC | CSVEDGLAKGEQFF
TRBD1 | 15 | - | TRBJ1-2 | TRBV5-6 | TGTGCCAGCAGCGATCCCGGGACAGGGTGGAATGGCTACACCTTC | CASSDPGTGWNGYTF
TRBD1 | 13 | - | TRBJ2-2 | TRBV27 | TGTGCCAGCGGACGACAGGGGATCAGGGAGCTGTTTTTT | CASGRQGIRELFF
- | 13 | - | TRBJ1-1 | TRBV5-4 | TGTGCCAGCAGCCGGGGGAATTCTCCGGAAGCTTTCTTT | CASSRGNSPEAFF
- | 12 | - | TRBJ2-3 | TRBV10-3 | TGTGCCATCGGCCAAAGCACAGATACGCAGTATTTT | CAIGQSTDTQYF
TRBD1 | 15 | - | TRBJ1-4 | TRBV27 | TGTGCCAGCAGGACAGGGGGGATTCAGAATGAAAAACTGTTTTTT | CASRTGGIQNEKLFF
- | 16 | - | TRBJ2-3 | TRBV1 | TGCACCAGCAGCCAACCCCGGGTAGCGGGCACAGATACGCAGTATTTT | CTSSQPRVAGTDTQYF
- | 12 | - | TRBJ1-2 | TRBV12-3/TRBV12-4 | TGTGCCAGCAGTTTAGATGAGTATGGCTACACCTTC | CASSLDEYGYTF
- | 13 | - | TRBJ2-7 | TRBV19 | TGTGCCAGTAGCATTAGCGCTACCTACGAGCAGTACTTC | CASSISATYEQYF
TRBD1 | 14 | - | TRBJ1-2 | TRBV7-9 | TGTGCCAGCAGCCAGGGAGGGACAGGGATAGGCTACACCTTC | CASSQGGTGIGYTF
- | 13 | - | TRBJ2-2 | TRBV5-1 | TGCGCCAGCACAAACCCACAGGACGGGGAGCTGTTTTTT | CASTNPQDGELFF
- | 14 | - | TRBJ1-1 | TRBV11-2 | TGTGCCAGCAGCCCAAGGACAGAGAACACTGAAGCTTTCTTT | CASSPRTENTEAFF
- | 22 | - | TRBJ2-3 | TRBV7-6 | TGTGCCAGCAGCTTAGTCCCCACGGAGGGGCGGGTTTCGGGAATCGGCACAGATACGCAGTATTTT | CASSLVPTEGRVSGIGTDTQYF
- | 15 | - | TRBJ2-7 | TRBV12-5 | TGTGCTAGTGGTTTGATTGGGGCGGGGAACTACGAGCAGTACTTC | CASGLIGAGNYEQYF
TRBD1 | 15 | - | TRBJ1-2 | TRBV5-6 | TGTGCCAGCAGCTTGGAGGGACAGGGTGGGTATGGCTACACCTTC | CASSLEGQGGYGYTF
TRBD2 | 15 | - | TRBJ2-2 | TRBV7-6 | TGTGCCAGCAGCTTATTTAGCGGGAGTACCGGGGAGCTGTTTTTT | CASSLFSGSTGELFF
- | 16 | - | TRBJ2-1 | TRBV10-3 | TGTGCCATCAGTGACGCAAAGGGGGCTAGCGGGAATGAGCAGTTCTTC | CAISDAKGASGNEQFF
TRBD1 | 15 | - | TRBJ2-1 | TRBV6-5 | TGTGCCAGCGGAGCCTGGGGACAGGGTAACAATGAGCAGTTCTTC | CASGAWGQGNNEQFF
- | 16 | few | TRBJ2-2 | TRBV19 | TGTGCCAGTAGCCCCAGAGGCCTAGCCTCCAGCGGGGAGCTGTTTTTT | CASSPRGLASSGELFF
TRBD2 | 14 | once | TRBJ2-2 | TRBV30 | TGTGCCTGGACGGTTCTAGCGGGAGCCGGGGAGCTGTTTTTT | CAWTVLAGAGELFF
TRBD2 | 14 | few | TRBJ2-7 | TRBV7-2 | TGTGCCAGCAGCTTCGCTAGCGGGTCCGGCGAGCAGTACTTC | CASSFASGSGEQYF
TRBD1 | 16 | once | TRBJ2-3 | TRBV2 | TGTGCCAGCAGTGCATGGACAGGGGGCCTTGGAGATACGCAGTATTTT | CASSAWTGGLGDTQYF
- | 15 | - | TRBJ2-7 | TRBV5-8 | TGTGCCAGCGCGTTACCTCCGGGACTTCGCCAAGAGCAGTACTTC | CASALPPGLRQEQYF
- | 14 | - | TRBJ1-2 | TRBV6-1 | TGTGCCAGCAGTGAAAATGCAGGTGGCGGGGGCTACACCTTC | CASSENAGGGGYTF
- | 13 | - | TRBJ2-1 | TRBV6-5 | TGTGCCAGCAGTACGGGATTTGGAAATGAGCAGTTCTTC | CASSTGFGNEQFF
TRBD1 | 14 | - | TRBJ1-1 | TRBV7-9 | TGTGCCAGCAGCTCTCCGGGACAGGAAGCTGAAGCTTTCTTT | CASSSPGQEAEAFF
- | 14 | - | TRBJ2-7 | TRBV15 | TGTGCCACCAGCAGAGATAAGCGTCGGACACTGATGTACTTC | CATSRDKRRTLMYF
TRBD2 | 16 | - | TRBJ2-3 | TRBV7-2 | TGTGCCAGCAGCACCCGACTAGCGGAGAGCACAGATACGCAGTATTTT | CASSTRLAESTDTQYF
TRBD2 | 14 | - | TRBJ2-7 | TRBV19 | TGTGCCAGTAGTCCGACTAGCGGGCCCTACGAGCAGTACTTC | CASSPTSGPYEQYF
- | 14 | - | TRBJ2-2 | TRBV29-1 | TGCAGCGTTGAAATGGCAGTTAACACCGGGGAGCTGTTTTTT | CSVEMAVNTGELFF
- | 16 | - | TRBJ1-3 | TRBV7-2 | TGTGCCAGCAGCCCGAATAGGGGGGGCTCTGGAAACACCATATATTTT | CASSPNRGGSGNTIYF
TRBD2 | 15 | - | TRBJ2-1 | TRBV5-6 | TGTGCCAGCAGCCTAGCGGGACTAGGGGACAATGAGCAGTTCTTC | CASSLAGLGDNEQFF
- | 14 | - | TRBJ2-3 | TRBV30 | TGTGCCTGGGGCGCCCATACTAGAGCAGATACGCAGTATTTT | CAWGAHTRADTQYF
TRBD1 | 16 | - | TRBJ1-1 | TRBV10-3 | TGTGCCATCAGACCCGGGACAGGGGAGTTGGACACTGAAGCTTTCTTT | CAIRPGTGELDTEAFF
TRBD2 | 16 | - | TRBJ2-3 | TRBV19 | TGTGCCAGTAGTATGACGGCGGCGCGGGGGTGGAATACGCAGTATTTT | CASSMTAARGWNTQYF
- | 15 | - | TRBJ2-3 | TRBV7-2 | TGTGCCAGCAGCCGGACTACGACAAGCACAGATACGCAGTATTTT | CASSRTTTSTDTQYF
TRBD1 | 15 | - | TRBJ1-2 | TRBV6-5 | TGTGCCGGCGGAGGGACAGGGGCCCGTAACTATGGCTACACCTTC | CAGGGTGARNYGYTF
- | 15 | - | TRBJ2-3 | TRBV6-5 | TGTGCCAGCAGTTCCCGCGGAATGAGCACAGATACGCAGTATTTT | CASSSRGMSTDTQYF
- | 14 | - | TRBJ1-2 | TRBV19 | TGTGCCAGTAGCGGCATCCAGGGAGGGTATGGCTACACCTTC | CASSGIQGGYGYTF
TRBD2 | 15 | - | TRBJ2-5 | TRBV19 | TGTGCCAGTAGTACGACTAGCGGGCCGGCAGGGACCCAGTACTTC | CASSTTSGPAGTQYF
TRBD2 | 17 | - | TRBJ2-7 | TRBV10-1 | TGCGCCAGCAGTGAGAGGAGGTCTAGCGGGAAGATCTACGAGCAGTACTTC | CASSERRSSGKIYEQYF
- | 14 | - | TRBJ2-3 | TRBV6-5 | TGTGCCAGCAGTTGGAACAGGGGCACAGATACGCAGTATTTT | CASSWNRGTDTQYF
TRBD1 | 15 | - | TRBJ1-5 | TRBV2 | TGTGCCAGCCTTAAGCTCGGACAGGACGCACAGCCCCAGCATTTT | CASLKLGQDAQPQHF
- | 18 | - | TRBJ1-4 | TRBV21-1 | TGTGCCAGCAGGGAATCACCACCGGAGGGCGCAACTAATGAAAAACTGTTTTTT | CASRESPPEGATNEKLFF
- | 16 | once | TRBJ1-3 | TRBV30 | TGTGCCTGGAGTCTCCGACAGGTCCTCTCTGGAAACACCATATATTTT | CAWSLRQVLSGNTIYF
- | 15 | once | TRBJ1-5 | TRBV5-6 | TGTGCCAGCAGCTTGGGAGGTGCAGGGAATCAGCCCCAGCATTTT | CASSLGGAGNQPQHF
TRBD2 | 16 | - | TRBJ2-3 | TRBV2 | TGTGCCAGCAGTTCCCCGACTAGCGGGGGGGAAGATACGCAGTATTTT | CASSSPTSGGEDTQYF
- | 13 | - | TRBJ1-1 | TRBV12-3/TRBV12-4 | TGTGCCAGCAGTTCGCAGATTAACACTGAAGCTTTCTTT | CASSSQINTEAFF
TRBD2 | 14 | - | TRBJ2-5 | TRBV5-4 | TGTGCCAGCAGCGTTGGACTAGTGTTAGAGACCCAGTACTTC | CASSVGLVLETQYF
- | 14 | - | TRBJ1-4 | TRBV19 | TGTGCCAGTAGCCGAGGGGGAACTAATGAAAAACTGTTTTTT | CASSRGGTNEKLFF
TRBD1 | 17 | - | TRBJ2-2 | TRBV24-1 | TGTGCCACCAGTGTCACACCGGGACAGGGATTCACCGGGGAGCTGTTTTTT | CATSVTPGQGFTGELFF